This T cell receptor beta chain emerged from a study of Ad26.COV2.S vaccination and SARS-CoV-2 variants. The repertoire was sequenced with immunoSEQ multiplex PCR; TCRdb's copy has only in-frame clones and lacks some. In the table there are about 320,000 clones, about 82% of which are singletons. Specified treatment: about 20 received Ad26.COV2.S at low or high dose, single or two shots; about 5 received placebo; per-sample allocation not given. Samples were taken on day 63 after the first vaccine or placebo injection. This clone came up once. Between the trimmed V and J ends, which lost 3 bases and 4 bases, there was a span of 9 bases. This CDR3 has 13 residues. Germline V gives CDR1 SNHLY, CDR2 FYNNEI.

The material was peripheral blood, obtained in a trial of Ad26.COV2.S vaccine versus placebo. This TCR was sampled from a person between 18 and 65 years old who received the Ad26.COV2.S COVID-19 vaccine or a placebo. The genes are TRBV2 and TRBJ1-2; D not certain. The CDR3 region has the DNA TGTGCCAGCAGTGATTCGAGGGTCTATGGCTACACCTTC. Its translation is CASSDSRVYGYTF.